This passage covers 26 T cell receptor beta chains from one sample sequenced in a study of blood T cell repertoires in COVID-19. Sequencing used immunoSEQ multiplex PCR; TCRdb keeps in-frame clones, though not all of them. The sample gives about 250,000 clones, around 82% of which show up once; 3.6% is in the top ten. Sequenced input: PBMCs or T cells enriched from blood (not recorded which). The receptors were gathered from a woman in her forties who had been exposed to COVID-19.

The rearrangement links TRBV4-2 to TRBJ1-2; unclear D gene. The CDR3 length is 14 residues. With 2 bases removed from V and 4 bases from J, the gap between germline ends came to 11 bases. Per the germline V gene, CDR1 is LGHNA and CDR2 is YNFKEQ. CDR3 loop: CASSQSYSAYGYTF. DNA of the CDR3: TGTGCCAGCAGCCAATCGTACAGTGCCTATGGCTACACCTTC.

The chain is built from TRBV15 and TRBJ1-5; D may be TRBD1 (6 bases). V lost 0 bases and J 7 bases, leaving 16 bases between the germline ends. The CDR3 length is 16 residues. Germline V gene data show CDR1 as LNHNV and CDR2 as YYDKDF (reference sequence). The CDR3 spells CATSRDRERGLQPQHF. The DNA of the CDR3 is TGTGCCACCAGCAGAGATCGGGAGCGGGGGCTCCAGCCCCAGCATTTT.

V and J are TRBV4-1 and TRBJ1-2; 7 bases map to TRBD1. Trimming cost V 2 bases and J 5 bases; bases outside gene matches: 8. The CDR3 covers 15 residues. Germline CDR1 is MGHRA and CDR2 is YSYEKL. The CDR3, as DNA: TGCGCCAGCAGCCAAACCGGGACAGTCACGTATGGCTACACCTTC. Translation: CASSQTGTVTYGYTF.

The J gene is TRBJ1-6, the V gene TRBV27, with 9 bases fitting TRBD1. The J segment lost 6 bases and the V segment lost 6 bases, leaving 15 bases of the junction unmatched. CDR1 and CDR2 (germline): MNHEY, SMNVEV (reference sequence). The CDR3 totals 18 residues. In nucleotides, the CDR3 is TGTGCCAGCAGGAAACCGGGACAGGGATCTGTGCGTAATTCACCCCTCCACTTT. Residues: CASRKPGQGSVRNSPLHF.

The sample holds one count of this clone. The rearrangement links TRBV21-1 to TRBJ2-5; the table's D call, TRBD2, was not checked against the DNA. TRBV21-1 is marked as a pseudogene. The CDR3 is 11 residues long. The CDR3 is CASTKRETQYF. The CDR3, as DNA: TGTGCCAGCACCAAGCGGGAGACCCAGTACTTC.

In nucleotides, the CDR3 is TGTGCCAGCAGCTTAGGTCCCGGAGAGAATGAGCAGTTCTTC. Amino acids: CASSLGPGENEQFF. J is TRBJ2-1 and V is TRBV7-3; no definite D call. The CDR3 sequence is 14 residues long. Germline assignment: CDR1 SGHTA and CDR2 FQGTGA. Trimming removed 2 bases from V and 7 bases from J, with 12 bases in between.

The CDR3 DNA reads as TGTGCCAGCAGCGCTCCGACCGGGTACAACTCTGGGGCCAACGTCCTGACTTTC. This sequence encodes CASSAPTGYNSGANVLTF. The gene calls are TRBV9 and TRBJ2-6; the D is unclear. This CDR3 has 18 residues. Trimming removed 3 bases at V and 0 bases at J, with 16 bases between. Germline lookup yields CDR1 SGDLS and CDR2 YYNGEE.

This clone came up a few times. J is TRBJ1-6 and V is TRBV7-8; the D gene is possibly TRBD1 (5 bases). Germline V gene data show CDR1 as SGHVS and CDR2 as FQNEAQ. Trimming shortened V by 3 bases and J by 4 bases, and 10 bases separated the two germline ends. The CDR3 runs to 15 residues. CDR3 coding DNA: TGTGCCAGCAGCTTGTCTGGGGCATATAATTCACCCCTCCACTTT. Its protein product is CASSLSGAYNSPLHF. The full variable domain, completed using reference TRBV7-8 and TRBJ1-6, is GAGVSQSPRYKVAKRGQDVALRCDPISGHVSLFWYQQALGQGPEFLTYFQNEAQLDKSGLPSDRFFAERPEGSVSTLKIQRTQQEDSAVYLCASSLSGAYNSPLHFGNGTRLTVT.

The chain recombines TRBV29-1 with TRBJ2-5; no reliable D call. Germline lookup yields CDR1 SQVTM and CDR2 ANQGSEA. The CDR3 extends over 13 amino acids. V was pared by 1 base and J by 1 base, with 7 bases between. CDR3 residues: CSVEGSSQETQYF. The CDR3 DNA is TGCAGCGTTGAAGGTTCCAGCCAAGAGACCCAGTACTTC.

The chain has TRBV28 and TRBJ2-7, with 9 bases that match TRBD1. This CDR3 contains 15 residues. V lost 8 bases and J lost 0; bases outside the gene matches: 8. Germline CDR1 MDHEN, CDR2 SYDVKM. The CDR3 DNA reads as TGTGCCAGCTATGGCCGGGACAGGGTCTCCTACGAGCAGTACTTC. This translates into CASYGRDRVSYEQYF.

This chain joins TRBV4-1 and TRBJ2-1; a weak D match, TRBD1 (5 bases). Germline V gene lookup returns CDR1 MGHRA and CDR2 YSYEKL. Trimming shortened V by 0 bases and J by 6 bases, and 12 bases separated the two germline ends. This CDR3 comprises 15 residues. The CDR3 is CASSQENPRANEQFF. In DNA, the CDR3 is TGCGCCAGCAGCCAAGAAAATCCCAGGGCCAATGAGCAGTTCTTC.

The CDR3 protein is CASNRDSNEKLFF. The CDR3 region has the DNA TGTGCCAGCAACCGGGACAGTAATGAAAAACTGTTTTTT. The J gene is TRBJ1-4, the V gene TRBV12-3 or TRBV12-4, with 7 bases identical to TRBD1. J was trimmed by 4 bases and V by 7 bases; bases with no gene match: 3. The CDR3 consists of 13 residues.

The chain recombines TRBV28 with TRBJ2-7, with D perhaps matching TRBD1 (6 bases). Germline assignment: CDR1 MDHEN and CDR2 SYDVKM. Trimming removed 10 bases at V and 1 base at J, with 17 bases between. The CDR3 extends over 14 amino acids. The CDR3 sequence: CATMDGTKSYEQYF. CDR3 nucleotides: TGTGCCACCATGGATGGGACAAAGTCCTACGAGCAGTACTTC.

The chain has TRBV6-5 and TRBJ2-1; the match to TRBD2 covers 11 bases. CDR1 and CDR2 (germline): MNHEY, SVGAGI. The V and J ends lost 6 bases and 7 bases, in that order; junction bases with no gene match: 5. This CDR3 has 14 amino acids. CDR3 coding DNA: TGTGCCAGCAGGCTAGCGGGGGGCCCTAATGAGCAGTTCTTC. It encodes CASRLAGGPNEQFF.

The rearrangement joins TRBV13 to TRBJ2-7; D possibly corresponds to TRBD2 (6 bases). V was shortened by 3 bases and J by 7 bases, with 7 bases between the two germline ends. The CDR3 is 11 amino acids. Germline-derived CDR1 and CDR2 are PRHDT and FYEKMQ (reference sequence). CDR3 in amino acids: CASSFGTEQYF. Here the CDR3 DNA reads TGTGCCAGCAGCTTTGGGACTGAGCAGTACTTC.

CDR3 residues: CATWEEGAKETQYF. The DNA for the CDR3 is TGTGCCACCTGGGAGGAGGGGGCCAAAGAGACCCAGTACTTC. This rearrangement joins TRBV6-5 to TRBJ2-5, with a weak D call TRBD1 (7 bases). Germline CDR1 reads MNHEY; CDR2 reads SVGAGI. V lost 10 bases and J 3 bases, leaving 18 bases between the germline ends. The CDR3 extends over 14 amino acids.

This chain joins TRBV28 and TRBJ1-1, with 8 positions matching TRBD1. The V segment lost 3 bases and the J segment 3 bases; nucleotides outside the gene matches: 6. This CDR3 is built from 15 residues. CDR1 and CDR2 (germline): MDHEN, SYDVKM. The CDR3 loop is CASSFSGGGYTEAFF. For the CDR3, the DNA is TGTGCCAGCAGTTTTTCAGGGGGCGGGTACACTGAAGCTTTCTTT.

This clone was detected ten times or more. This chain uses TRBV7-9 with TRBJ1-2; 9 bases are a match to TRBD1. Germline lookup yields CDR1 SEHNR and CDR2 FQNEAQ (reference sequence). With V trimmed by 5 bases and J by 7 bases, 8 bases remained unmatched. The length of the CDR3 is 14 residues. As DNA, the CDR3 is TGTGCCAGCAGCCCCGGGACAGGGTCAGGTGGCTACACCTTC. It specifies CASSPGTGSGGYTF.

The chain recombines TRBV2 with TRBJ2-1; TRBD1 aligns across 9 bases. V was clipped by 6 bases and J by 4 bases; unmatched bases: 10. Germline CDR1 SNHLY, CDR2 FYNNEI. The CDR3 totals 16 residues. The CDR3 sequence is CASSTPGQGQYNEQFF. The CDR3 coding sequence is TGTGCCAGCAGCACACCGGGACAGGGACAATACAATGAGCAGTTCTTC. Filled out from reference TRBV2 and TRBJ2-1, the complete variable domain reads EPEVTQTPSHQVTQMGQEVILRCVPISNHLYFYWYRQILGQKVEFLVSFYNNEISEKSEIFDDQFSVERPDGSNFTLKIRSTKLEDSAMYFCASSTPGQGQYNEQFFGPGTRLTVL.

This clone has a single count. This chain connects TRBV12-3 or TRBV12-4 to TRBJ1-6, with a possible D match to TRBD1 (5 bases). The V end lost 4 bases, the J end lost 14 bases, and 9 bases lay between the germline ends. The CDR3 is made up of 11 amino acids. As DNA, the CDR3 is TGTGCCAGCAGTTCGACAGCCTCCCTCCACTTT. Protein sequence: CASSSTASLHF.

This clone was observed a single time. This chain links TRBV6-1 with TRBJ1-2; maybe TRBD1 (6 bases). The germline gives CDR1 MNHNS, CDR2 SASEGT. This CDR3 is built from 16 residues. Trimming cost V 3 bases and J 4 bases, with 18 bases left between them. As DNA, the CDR3 is TGTGCCAGCAGTGATGCGTTAGAGGGAGGGGGCTATGGCTACACCTTC. Encoded protein: CASSDALEGGGYGYTF.

J is TRBJ2-3 and V is TRBV30; no reliable D call. CDR1 and CDR2 from the germline V gene are GTSNPN and SVGIG (reference sequence). The CDR3 spans 15 residues. V was trimmed by 5 bases and J by 0 bases, leaving 15 bases between them. The CDR3: CAWALMGSSTDTQYF. CDR3 coding DNA: TGTGCCTGGGCGTTGATGGGCTCTAGCACAGATACGCAGTATTTT.

The V and J genes are TRBV5-4 and TRBJ1-6; 7 bases align to TRBD1. Germline lookup yields CDR1 SGHNT and CDR2 YYREEE (reference sequence). This CDR3 comprises 16 residues. Germline trimming cut 1 base from V and 7 bases from J; bases unmatched to any gene: 8. The CDR3 is CASSLKNPGGNSPLHF. CDR3 sequence (DNA): TGTGCCAGCAGCTTGAAAAATCCAGGGGGAAATTCACCCCTCCACTTT.

The CDR3 DNA sequence: TGTGCCAGCAGCCCAGGACAGGGGTTAGGCATTCAGTACTTC. It is translated as CASSPGQGLGIQYF. The chain couples TRBV28 to TRBJ2-4; 9 bases map to TRBD1. This CDR3 is 14 amino acids long. Germline CDR1 and CDR2: MDHEN and SYDVKM. V lost 6 bases, J lost 9 bases, and 9 bases stayed unmatched. Together with reference TRBV28 and TRBJ2-4, the CDR3 gives the full variable domain: DVKVTQSSRYLVKRTGEKVFLECVQDMDHENMFWYRQDPGLGLRLIYFSYDVKMKEKGDIPEGYSVSREKKERFSLILESASTNQTSMYLCASSPGQGLGIQYFGAGTRLSVL.

This clone was found a few times. The chain employs TRBV2 and TRBJ2-6; D possibly corresponds to TRBD2 (6 bases). Trimming took 7 bases from V and 2 from J, leaving 6 bases between them. Germline V gene data show CDR1 as SNHLY and CDR2 as FYNNEI. The CDR3 contains 13 residues. The DNA for the CDR3 is TGTGCCAGCACGGGAGCTGGGGCCAACGTCCTGACTTTC. Its translation: CASTGAGANVLTF.

In its sample, this clone was seen once. The chain joins TRBV19 to TRBJ2-1; 9 nucleotides match TRBD2. Trimming cost V 5 bases and J 0 bases; bases outside gene matches: 5. The CDR3 has 16 residues. Germline V lookup: CDR1 LNHDA, CDR2 SQIVND (reference sequence). The CDR3 sequence is CASSASGVSSYNEQFF. In DNA form, the CDR3 reads TGTGCCAGTAGTGCTAGCGGGGTGAGCTCCTACAATGAGCAGTTCTTC.